One sample yielded the 24 T cell receptor beta chains listed below, sequenced in a study of regulatory T cells in long-lasting Graves disease. According to the study, TCR beta libraries were built with iRepertoire HTBI primers and CDR3-region Arm-PCR. TCRdb fed the multiplex PCR reads into MiXCR, producing one record per CDR3 protein. Of 200,000 to 250,000 distinct CDR3 sequences in the sample, about 19% were seen once. Time point reported: newly diagnosed GD, antithyroid drugs for less than 3 months. The TCR library was made from RNA that had been extracted from PBMCs in TRIzol. The source material was peripheral blood mononuclear cells (PBMCs), sampled at new diagnosis, from a patient treated with antithyroid drugs. These receptors were taken from a female donor with Graves disease.

This clonotype was detected ten times or more. The gene calls are TRBV28 and TRBJ2-6; D gene unclear. The CDR3 extends over 14 amino acids. Per the germline V gene, CDR1 is MDHEN and CDR2 is SYDVKM. The V end lost 10 bases, the J end lost 1 base, and 11 bases lay between the germline ends. The CDR3 sequence: CATLSASGANVLTF. Here the CDR3 DNA reads TGTGCCACCCTGTCGGCGTCTGGGGCCAACGTCCTGACTTTC.

This clonotype was seen many times. One junction end disagrees with the germline gene, perhaps due to a read error. The chain combines TRBV5-1 with TRBJ2-3; D not resolved. Germline V gives CDR1 SGHRS, CDR2 YFSETQ. CDR3 length: 13 residues. Written as DNA, the CDR3 is TGTGCCAGCAGCTTGGAAGGGTCCGATACGCAGTATTTT. This sequence encodes CASSLEGSDTQYF.

There are many counts of this clonotype. The chain employs TRBV18 and TRBJ2-1; 8 bases align to TRBD1. This CDR3 has 16 residues. V shed 7 bases and J 4 bases; nucleotides not matched to a gene: 12. Germline loops: CDR1 KGHSH, CDR2 LQKENI. The CDR3 DNA sequence: TGTGCCAGCTACCCAAGCGGACAGGGCGTTTACAATGAGCAGTTCTTC. Translated: CASYPSGQGVYNEQFF. The full variable domain, with the rest looked up from reference TRBV18 and TRBJ2-1, is NAGVMQNPRHLVRRRGQEARLRCSPMKGHSHVYWYRQLPEEGLKFMVYLQKENIIDESGMPKERFSAEFPKEGPSILRIQQVVRGDSAAYFCASYPSGQGVYNEQFFGPGTRLTVL.

About this clonotype itself: A much larger clone lies a single base off, so this may be a read error. V gene TRBV6-2 or TRBV6-3 combines with J gene TRBJ1-6; D is unresolved. The CDR3 has 16 residues. CDR1 is MNHEY, CDR2 SVGEGT, per germline. Trimming stripped 6 bases from V and 7 bases from J, with 19 bases between. The CDR3 sequence is CASSRIGPRGNSPLHF. CDR3 nucleotide sequence: TGTGCCAGCAGCAGGATCGGGCCTCGAGGGAATTCACCCCTCCACTTT.

The sample holds many counts of this clonotype. The chain links TRBV2 to TRBJ2-1; 7 bases agree with TRBD2. The germline V gene has CDR1 SNHLY and CDR2 FYNNEI. This CDR3 comprises 14 residues. V was pared by 4 bases and J by 7 bases, with 7 bases of the junction left unmatched. CDR3 sequence reads: CASSVAGVMNEQFF. The CDR3 nucleotides are TGTGCCAGCAGTGTTGCGGGAGTTATGAATGAGCAGTTCTTC.

Many counts were recorded for this clonotype. The chain links TRBV7-3 to TRBJ2-2; D is possibly TRBD1 or TRBD2 (5 bases each). The CDR3 covers 13 residues. Germline V gives CDR1 SGHTA, CDR2 FQGTGA. The V end lost 2 bases, the J end lost 6 bases, and 7 bases lay between the germline ends. CDR3: CASSLEGSGELFF. The CDR3 nucleotides are TGTGCCAGCAGCTTAGAGGGGTCCGGGGAGCTGTTTTTT.

This clonotype was seen ten or more times. This sequence joins TRBV6-1 and TRBJ2-2; possibly TRBD2 for D (6 bases). V was cut by 5 bases and J by 2 bases, with 9 bases left in between. The CDR3 extends over 14 amino acids. Germline V gene data show CDR1 as MNHNS and CDR2 as SASEGT. The CDR3 DNA is TGTGCCAGCAGTCAACTAGCTAACACCGGGGAGCTGTTTTTT. The encoded protein is CASSQLANTGELFF.

This clonotype was counted ten times or more. This chain links TRBV7-3 with TRBJ2-1; 9 bases match TRBD2. The length of the CDR3 is 14 residues. Germline assignment: CDR1 SGHTA and CDR2 FQGTGA. The V and J ends lost 2 bases and 8 bases, in that order; junction bases with no gene match: 4. In DNA form, the CDR3 reads TGTGCCAGCAGCTTAGCGGGAGGGAACTATGAGCAGTTCTTC. It encodes CASSLAGGNYEQFF.

The table lists this clonotype with a few counts. The rearrangement joins TRBV4-2 to TRBJ2-1, with D unclear. The CDR3 totals 19 residues. CDR1 is LGHNA, CDR2 YNFKEQ, per germline. With 0 bases removed from V and 2 bases from J, the gap between germline ends came to 20 bases. The DNA for the CDR3 is TGTGCCAGCAGCCAAGATCGACCGTCCAGCGCGATGACCTACAATGAGCAGTTCTTC. This codes for CASSQDRPSSAMTYNEQFF.

V gene TRBV6-1 combines with J gene TRBJ1-1; TRBD1 might be the D (6 bases). The V end lost 8 bases, the J end lost 5 bases, and 15 bases lay between the germline ends. This CDR3 is 13 amino acids long. Germline CDR1 is MNHNS and CDR2 is SASEGT. The CDR3 coding sequence is TGTGCCAGCTGGGGGCCAAGTTGGACTGAAGCTTTCTTT. The encoded protein is CASWGPSWTEAFF.

This clonotype was observed many times. CDR3 residues: CASSLARDPRVPYEQYF. The CDR3 DNA follows: TGTGCCAGCAGCTTAGCCCGGGACCCGCGGGTCCCCTACGAGCAGTACTTC. This chain connects TRBV7-2 to TRBJ2-7, with D perhaps being TRBD1 or TRBD2 (5 bases each). This CDR3 spans 17 amino acids. Trimming cost V 0 bases and J 2 bases, with 17 bases left between them. Germline V gene data show CDR1 as SGHTA and CDR2 as FQGNSA.

A few counts support this clonotype. A read error may explain this, as a much larger clone is one base away. The chain couples TRBV10-3 to TRBJ2-1; possibly TRBD2 for D (5 bases). The CDR3 is 14 amino acids. Deletions cut 2 bases from V and 3 bases from J, with 8 bases between. CDR1 and CDR2 (germline): ENHRY, SYGVKD. CDR3 region: CAISEPGSYNEQFF. In DNA form, the CDR3 reads TGTGCCATCAGTGAGCCGGGAAGCTACAATGAGCAGTTCTTC.

With respect to this clonotype: Given the absence of the conserved phenylalanine or tryptophan at the CDR3 end, a read error is likely. The chain is built from TRBV7-2 and TRBJ2-1, with 7 bases fitting TRBD1. CDR1 and CDR2 (germline): SGHTA, FQGNSA. The CDR3 sequence is 15 residues long. After removal of 6 bases from V and 0 bases from J, the junction contained 5 bases not matched to a gene. The chain's CDR3 is CASRPDRASYNEQFS. CDR3 coding DNA: TGTGCCAGCAGACCCGACAGGGCCTCCTACAATGAGCAGTTCTCC.

This clonotype was seen a handful of times. The gene calls are TRBV6-2 or TRBV6-3 and TRBJ1-4; 7 nucleotides align to TRBD1. CDR1 and CDR2 from the germline V gene are MNHEY and SVGEGT. V lost 5 bases, J lost 6 bases, and 6 bases stayed unmatched. This CDR3 region has 14 residues. CDR3 region: CASSLQGPYEKLFF. DNA of the CDR3: TGTGCCAGCAGTCTACAGGGGCCTTATGAAAAACTGTTTTTT.

J is TRBJ2-5 and V is TRBV2, with 10 nucleotides matching TRBD2. The CDR3 length is 16 residues. V shed 6 bases, J shed 4 bases, and the junction held 11 bases outside the gene matches. Germline CDR1 SNHLY, CDR2 FYNNEI. The CDR3 protein is CASSDPLAGFRETQYF. The CDR3 DNA reads as TGTGCCAGCAGCGACCCACTAGCGGGGTTTAGAGAGACCCAGTACTTC.

This chain links TRBV7-3 with TRBJ2-7; 8 bases are a match to TRBD2. CDR1 and CDR2 (germline): SGHTA, FQGTGA. The V segment lost 1 base and the J segment 6 bases; nucleotides outside the gene matches: 8. This CDR3 is 15 amino acids long. The CDR3 DNA reads TGTGCCAGCAGCTTAAGCAGCGGGAGTGGCGGCGAGCAGTACTTC. Protein sequence: CASSLSSGSGGEQYF.

This clonotype was detected many times. The chain is built from TRBV29-1 and TRBJ2-7; 8 bases match TRBD1. V shed 7 bases and J 5 bases; nucleotides not matched to a gene: 4. Germline-derived CDR1 and CDR2 are SQVTM and ANQGSEA. The CDR3 runs to 11 residues. The CDR3 DNA reads as TGCAGCGGCACGGACAGGGACGAGCAGTACTTC. Translated: CSGTDRDEQYF.

This clonotype was detected ten times or more. This chain connects TRBV11-2 to TRBJ1-1; D is perhaps TRBD1 (5 bases). This CDR3 region has 13 residues. Trimming left V 4 bases short and J 7 bases short, with 13 bases between. Germline V gene lookup returns CDR1 SGHAT and CDR2 FQNNGV. The CDR3 loop reads CASSYTGTHEAFF. CDR3 DNA: TGTGCCAGCAGCTACACAGGAACGCATGAAGCTTTCTTT.

This clonotype turned up a few times. The genes are TRBV9 and TRBJ2-7, with unresolved D. Trimming removed 0 bases from V and 0 bases from J, with 13 bases in between. The CDR3 length is 16 residues. The germline V gene has CDR1 SGDLS and CDR2 YYNGEE. The CDR3 region is CASSVEDARYSYEQYF. The CDR3 bases are TGTGCCAGCAGCGTAGAGGACGCCCGATACTCCTACGAGCAGTACTTC. Full variable domain (remainder filled in from reference TRBV9 and TRBJ2-7): DSGVTQTPKHLITATGQRVTLRCSPRSGDLSVYWYQQSLDQGLQFLIQYYNGEERAKGNILERFSAQQFPDLHSELNLSSLELGDSALYFCASSVEDARYSYEQYFGPGTRLTVT.

This clonotype was observed many times. The rearrangement joins TRBV5-4 to TRBJ2-5; tentatively, D is TRBD1 or TRBD2 (6 bases each). The length of the CDR3 is 12 residues. The germline V gene has CDR1 SGHNT and CDR2 YYREEE (reference sequence). The V gene lost 7 bases and the J gene lost 6 bases, with 13 bases spanning the gap. The DNA of the CDR3 is TGTGCCAGCGCCCCCGGGGGCCAGACCCAGTACTTC. This codes for CASAPGGQTQYF. Together with reference TRBV5-4 and TRBJ2-5, the CDR3 gives the full variable domain: ETGVTQSPTHLIKTRGQQVTLRCSSQSGHNTVSWYQQALGQGPQFIFQYYREEENGRGNFPPRFSGLQFPNYSSELNVNALELDDSALYLCASAPGGQTQYFGPGTRLLVL.

This clonotype was counted a few times. The V call is TRBV5-1, the J call TRBJ2-1; D not certain. Trimming removed 4 bases from V and 13 bases from J, with 15 bases in between. The CDR3 has 12 residues. The germline gives CDR1 SGHRS, CDR2 YFSETQ. The CDR3 DNA reads as TGCGCCAGCAGCCTGAGATTGGACCAACAGTTCTTC. Residues: CASSLRLDQQFF.

This clonotype was observed many times. The chain recombines TRBV7-8 with TRBJ2-1; 15 bases map to TRBD2. V was clipped by 0 bases and J by 5 bases; unmatched bases: 8. Germline V gives CDR1 SGHVS, CDR2 FQNEAQ. The CDR3 consists of 19 residues. CDR3 DNA sequence: TGTGCCAGCAGCTTAGCTGGGGGGACTAGCGGGGGGACACACAATGAGCAGTTCTTC. This sequence encodes CASSLAGGTSGGTHNEQFF.

CDR3 protein: CSVDGEETQYF. The CDR3 DNA reads TGCAGCGTTGATGGGGAAGAGACCCAGTACTTC. The chain has TRBV29-1 and TRBJ2-5; D gene ambiguous. Per germline, CDR1 SQVTM and CDR2 ANQGSEA. V was cut by 3 bases and J by 3 bases, with 5 bases left in between. The CDR3 is 11 amino acids.

This chain connects TRBV20-1 to TRBJ2-4, with D possibly matching TRBD2 (6 bases). CDR3 length equals 13 residues. Germline V gene sequence: CDR1 DFQATT, CDR2 SNEGSKA (reference sequence). V lost 6 bases, J lost 5 bases, and 14 bases lay in between. The CDR3 sequence: CSASRDFENIQYF. The CDR3, as DNA: TGCAGTGCCTCGAGGGACTTCGAAAACATTCAGTACTTC.